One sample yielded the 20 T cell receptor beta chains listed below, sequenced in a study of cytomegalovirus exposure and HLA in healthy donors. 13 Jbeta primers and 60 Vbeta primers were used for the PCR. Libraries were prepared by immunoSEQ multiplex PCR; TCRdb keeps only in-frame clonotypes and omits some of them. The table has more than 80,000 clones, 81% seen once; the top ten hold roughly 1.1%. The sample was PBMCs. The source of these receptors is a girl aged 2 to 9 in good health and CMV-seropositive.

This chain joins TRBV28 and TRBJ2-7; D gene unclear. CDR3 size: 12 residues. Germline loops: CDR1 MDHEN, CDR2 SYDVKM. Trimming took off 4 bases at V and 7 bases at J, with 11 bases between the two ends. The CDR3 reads CASSSGGREQYF. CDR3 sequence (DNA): TGTGCCAGCAGTTCTGGCGGCCGGGAGCAGTACTTC.

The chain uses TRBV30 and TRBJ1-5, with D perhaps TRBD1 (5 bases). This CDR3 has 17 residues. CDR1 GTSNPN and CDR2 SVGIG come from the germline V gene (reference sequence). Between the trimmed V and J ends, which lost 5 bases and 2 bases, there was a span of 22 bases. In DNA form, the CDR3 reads TGTGCCTGGGCTCATACTCCAGGGTCACGGGGCAATCAGCCCCAGCATTTT. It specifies CAWAHTPGSRGNQPQHF.

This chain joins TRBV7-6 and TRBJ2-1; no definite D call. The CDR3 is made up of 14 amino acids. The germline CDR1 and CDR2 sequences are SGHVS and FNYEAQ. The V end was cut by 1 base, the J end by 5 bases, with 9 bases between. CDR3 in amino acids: CASSLVGGDNEQFF. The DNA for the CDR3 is TGTGCCAGCAGCTTAGTAGGCGGAGACAATGAGCAGTTCTTC.

The chain's CDR3 is CASRTRTGGTEAFF. The CDR3, as DNA: TGTGCCAGCAGAACCCGGACAGGGGGCACTGAAGCTTTCTTT. This chain uses TRBV6-1 with TRBJ1-1, with TRBD1 matching 10 bases. The CDR3 runs 14 residues. V lost 6 bases, J lost 4 bases, and 5 bases stayed unmatched. The germline V gene encodes CDR1 MNHNS and CDR2 SASEGT.

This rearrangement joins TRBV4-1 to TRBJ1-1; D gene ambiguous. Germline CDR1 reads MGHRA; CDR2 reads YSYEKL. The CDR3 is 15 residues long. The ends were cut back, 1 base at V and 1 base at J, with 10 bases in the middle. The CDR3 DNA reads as TGCGCCAGCAGCCAAGCACGACACCCGAACACTGAAGCTTTCTTT. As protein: CASSQARHPNTEAFF.

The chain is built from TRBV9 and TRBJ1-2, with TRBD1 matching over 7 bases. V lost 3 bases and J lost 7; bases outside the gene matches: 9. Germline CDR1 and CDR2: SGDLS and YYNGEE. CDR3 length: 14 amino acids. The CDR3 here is CASSAIQGRSGYTF. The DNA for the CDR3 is TGTGCCAGCAGCGCAATACAGGGGCGGAGTGGCTACACCTTC. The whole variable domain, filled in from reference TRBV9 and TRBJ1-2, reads DSGVTQTPKHLITATGQRVTLRCSPRSGDLSVYWYQQSLDQGLQFLIQYYNGEERAKGNILERFSAQQFPDLHSELNLSSLELGDSALYFCASSAIQGRSGYTFGSGTRLTVV.

CDR3 DNA: TGTGCCAGCAGCTTGAGCGGGGACCACAATGAGCAGTTCTTC. Translating gives CASSLSGDHNEQFF. The chain employs TRBV7-9 and TRBJ2-1; TRBD2 matches 7 bases. Losses at the gene ends were 3 bases for V and 5 bases for J; bases not matched to a gene: 4. The CDR3 totals 14 residues. The germline gives CDR1 SEHNR, CDR2 FQNEAQ (reference sequence).

CDR3 amino acids: CASSQDTAGVGYEQYF. The CDR3 bases are TGCGCCAGCAGCCAAGATACGGCAGGGGTGGGCTACGAGCAGTACTTC. This chain links TRBV4-3 with TRBJ2-7; a possible D gene is TRBD1 (6 bases). Germline V CDR1 and CDR2: LGHNA, YSLEER. V lost 0 bases, J lost 3 bases, and 15 bases lay in between. The CDR3 is made up of 16 amino acids.

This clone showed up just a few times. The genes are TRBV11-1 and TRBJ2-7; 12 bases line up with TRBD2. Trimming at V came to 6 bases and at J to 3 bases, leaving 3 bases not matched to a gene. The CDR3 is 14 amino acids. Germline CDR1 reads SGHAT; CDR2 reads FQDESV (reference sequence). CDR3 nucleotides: TGTGCCAGCAGTCTGGGACTAGCGGGCTACGAGCAGTACTTC. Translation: CASSLGLAGYEQYF.

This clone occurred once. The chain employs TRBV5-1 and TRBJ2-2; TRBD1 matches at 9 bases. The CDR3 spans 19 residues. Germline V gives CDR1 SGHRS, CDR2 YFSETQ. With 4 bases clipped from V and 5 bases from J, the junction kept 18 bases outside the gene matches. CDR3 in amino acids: CASSLRGQGPSLNTGELFF. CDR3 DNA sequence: TGCGCCAGCAGCCTCCGGGGACAGGGCCCTTCCCTCAATACCGGGGAGCTGTTTTTT.

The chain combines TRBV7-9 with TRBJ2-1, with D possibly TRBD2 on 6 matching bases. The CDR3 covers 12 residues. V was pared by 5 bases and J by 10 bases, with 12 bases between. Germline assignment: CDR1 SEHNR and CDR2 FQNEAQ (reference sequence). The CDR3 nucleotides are TGTGCCAGCAGCGGAAGTGGGGGGGAGCAGTTCTTC. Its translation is CASSGSGGEQFF.

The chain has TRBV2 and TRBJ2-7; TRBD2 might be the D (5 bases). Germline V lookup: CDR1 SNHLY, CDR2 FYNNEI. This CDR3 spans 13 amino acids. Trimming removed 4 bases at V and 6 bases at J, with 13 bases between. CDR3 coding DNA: TGTGCCAGCAGTGGCGAGGGTTTAGGCGAGCAGTACTTC. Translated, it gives CASSGEGLGEQYF.

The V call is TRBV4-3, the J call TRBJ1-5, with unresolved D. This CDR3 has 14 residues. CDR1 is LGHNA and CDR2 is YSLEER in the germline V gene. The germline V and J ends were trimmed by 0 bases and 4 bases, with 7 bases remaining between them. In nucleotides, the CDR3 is TGCGCCAGCAGCCAAGAATCTAGTAATCAGCCCCAGCATTTT. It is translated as CASSQESSNQPQHF.

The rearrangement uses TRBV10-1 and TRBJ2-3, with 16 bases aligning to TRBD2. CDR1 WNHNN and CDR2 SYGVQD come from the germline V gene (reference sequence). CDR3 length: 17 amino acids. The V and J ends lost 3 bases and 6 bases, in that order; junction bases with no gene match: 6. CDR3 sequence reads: CASSDGTSGRAGDTQYF. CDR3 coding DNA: TGCGCCAGCAGTGATGGGACTAGCGGGAGGGCCGGGGATACGCAGTATTTT.

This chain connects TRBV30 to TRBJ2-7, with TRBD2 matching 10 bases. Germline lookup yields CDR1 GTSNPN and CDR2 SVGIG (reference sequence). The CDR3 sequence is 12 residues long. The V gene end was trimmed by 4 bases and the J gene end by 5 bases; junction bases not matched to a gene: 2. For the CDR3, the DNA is TGTGCCTGGACTAGCGGGAGCCACGAGCAGTACTTC. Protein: CAWTSGSHEQYF.

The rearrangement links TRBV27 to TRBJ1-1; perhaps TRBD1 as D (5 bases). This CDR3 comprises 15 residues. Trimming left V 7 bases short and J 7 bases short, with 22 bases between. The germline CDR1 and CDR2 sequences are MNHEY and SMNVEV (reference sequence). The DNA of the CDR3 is TGTGCCAGCACAGGGCTCGGGGAGGGTGGTATTGAAGCTTTCTTT. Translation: CASTGLGEGGIEAFF.

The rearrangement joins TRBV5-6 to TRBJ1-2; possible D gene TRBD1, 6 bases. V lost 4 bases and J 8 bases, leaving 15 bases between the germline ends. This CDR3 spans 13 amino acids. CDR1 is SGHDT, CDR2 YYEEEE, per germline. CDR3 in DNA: TGTGCCAGCAGCCTCGACAGGAGGTCGGGCTACACCTTC. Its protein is CASSLDRRSGYTF.

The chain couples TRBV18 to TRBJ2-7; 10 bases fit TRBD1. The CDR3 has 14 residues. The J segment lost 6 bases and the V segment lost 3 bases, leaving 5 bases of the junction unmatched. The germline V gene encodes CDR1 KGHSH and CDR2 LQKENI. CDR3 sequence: CASSPRDRGPEQYF. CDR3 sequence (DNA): TGTGCCAGCTCACCGAGGGACAGGGGTCCCGAGCAGTACTTC.

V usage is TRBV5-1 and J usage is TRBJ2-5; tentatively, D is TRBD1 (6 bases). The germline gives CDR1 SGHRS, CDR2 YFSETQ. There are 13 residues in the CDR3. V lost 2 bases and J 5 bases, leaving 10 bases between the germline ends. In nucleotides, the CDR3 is TGCGCCAGCAGCTTCAGGGGTCGGGAGACCCAGTACTTC. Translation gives CASSFRGRETQYF.

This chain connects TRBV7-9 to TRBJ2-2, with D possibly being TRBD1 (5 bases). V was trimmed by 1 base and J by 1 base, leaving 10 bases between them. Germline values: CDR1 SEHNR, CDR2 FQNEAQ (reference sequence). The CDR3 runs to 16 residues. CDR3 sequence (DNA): TGTGCCAGCAGCTTAGGGGCAACAGGGAACACCGGGGAGCTGTTTTTT. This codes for CASSLGATGNTGELFF. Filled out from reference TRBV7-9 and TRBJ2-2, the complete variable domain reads DTGVSQNPRHKITKRGQNVTFRCDPISEHNRLYWYRQTLGQGPEFLTYFQNEAQLEKSRLLSDRFSAERPKGSFSTLEIQRTEQGDSAMYLCASSLGATGNTGELFFGEGSRLTVL.